This TCR beta chain was retrieved from a study of shared T cell receptors in the human thymus. Method: immunoSEQ multiplex PCR; TCRdb's copy keeps in-frame clones and lacks some. The table shows roughly 710,000 clones, with approximately 85% occurring only once. V shed 8 bases and J shed 4 bases, with 14 bases lying between them. The CDR3 is 13 amino acids. The germline gives CDR1 WSHSY, CDR2 SAAADI. The same data also went into a second study, on human thymus T cells. That source adds: It was healthy Finnish infants having corrective surgery for congenital heart defects who were the donors. Thymus was obtained from resections taken during corrective heart surgery. Repertoires sampled from thymus and blood appeared biased in V and J gene usage. Related work showed strongly overlapping thymic repertoires across unrelated individuals.

Sequencing used thymocytes. The chain is built from TRBV10-2 and TRBJ2-5, with a possible D match to TRBD2 (6 bases). The receptor was isolated from a girl under three years old with a congenital heart defect. The CDR3 reads CASGGFGGETQYF. The CDR3 DNA sequence: TGCGCCAGCGGGGGGTTTGGGGGAGAGACCCAGTACTTC.